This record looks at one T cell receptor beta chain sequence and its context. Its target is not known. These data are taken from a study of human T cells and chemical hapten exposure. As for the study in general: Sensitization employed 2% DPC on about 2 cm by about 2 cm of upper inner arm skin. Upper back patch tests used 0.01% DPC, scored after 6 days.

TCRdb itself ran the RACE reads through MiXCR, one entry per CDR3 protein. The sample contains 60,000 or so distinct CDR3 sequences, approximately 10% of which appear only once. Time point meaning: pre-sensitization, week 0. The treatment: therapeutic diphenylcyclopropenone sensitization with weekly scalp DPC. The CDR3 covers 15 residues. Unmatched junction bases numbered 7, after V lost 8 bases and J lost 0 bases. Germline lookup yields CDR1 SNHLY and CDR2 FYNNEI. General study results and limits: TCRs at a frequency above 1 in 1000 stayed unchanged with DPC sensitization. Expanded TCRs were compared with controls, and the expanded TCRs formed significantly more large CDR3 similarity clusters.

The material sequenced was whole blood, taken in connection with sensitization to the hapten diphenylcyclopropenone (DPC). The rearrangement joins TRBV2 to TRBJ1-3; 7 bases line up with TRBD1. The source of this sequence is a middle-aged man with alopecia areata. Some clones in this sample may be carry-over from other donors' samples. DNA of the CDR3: TGTGCCAGCCAGACAGGGCCAAGCTCTGGAAACACCATATATTTT. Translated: CASQTGPSSGNTIYF.